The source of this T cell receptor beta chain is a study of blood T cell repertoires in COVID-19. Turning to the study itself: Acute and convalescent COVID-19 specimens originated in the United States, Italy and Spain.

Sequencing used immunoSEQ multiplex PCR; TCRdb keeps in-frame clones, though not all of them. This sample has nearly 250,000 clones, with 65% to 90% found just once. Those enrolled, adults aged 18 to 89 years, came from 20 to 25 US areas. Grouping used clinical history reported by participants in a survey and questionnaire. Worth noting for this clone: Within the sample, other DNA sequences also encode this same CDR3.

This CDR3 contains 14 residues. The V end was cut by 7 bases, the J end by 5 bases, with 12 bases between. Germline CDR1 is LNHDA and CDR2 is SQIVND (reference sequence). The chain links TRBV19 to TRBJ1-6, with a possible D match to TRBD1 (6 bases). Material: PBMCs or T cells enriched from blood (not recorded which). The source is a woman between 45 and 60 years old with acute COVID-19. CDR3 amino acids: CASTPTGHNSPLHF. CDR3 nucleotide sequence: TGTGCCAGTACCCCGACAGGACATAATTCACCCCTCCACTTT.